The rows below give T cell receptor beta chains drawn from one sample of a study of CD8+ T cells in alopecia areata. The assay was immunoSEQ multiplex PCR, and TCRdb's table has in-frame clones only and misses some. The repertoire holds fewer than 250,000 clones, 50% to 60% seen once, with roughly 0.67% in the top ten. Specimen: CD4+ T cells sorted from blood, collected at week 4, from a patient treated with tofacitinib. These receptors all come from a human donor with alopecia areata. The CDR3 runs from the conserved cysteine through the conserved F or W. A D gene is named only where the DNA matches it firmly. Expanded clones get a size class; other rows say once, few or many, or leave the size out.

medium-sized | TRBJ2-1 | TRBV9 | TRBD2 | TGTGCCAGCAGCCTAGAGTTGGGACTAGGGCTAAGCTCCTACAATGAGCAGTTCTTC | CASSLELGLGLSSYNEQFF
. | TRBJ2-5 | TRBV29-1 | . | TGCAGCGTTGATCCGAGCGGGTTATCGGAGACCCAGTACTTC | CSVDPSGLSETQYF
few | TRBJ2-5 | TRBV5-1 | TRBD1 | TGCGCCAGCAGCCCTAGACAGGGAGAGACCCAGTACTTC | CASSPRQGETQYF
few | TRBJ2-1 | TRBV9 | TRBD2 | TGTGCCAGCAGCGTAGACGGTAGCGGGAGGAGGAATGAGCAGTTCTTC | CASSVDGSGRRNEQFF
few | TRBJ2-2 | TRBV7-9 | . | TGTGCCAGCAGTCCGGGAGTTCGCACCGGGGAGCTGTTTTTT | CASSPGVRTGELFF
. | TRBJ1-1 | TRBV29-1 | . | TGCAGCGTTGATAGGTACACTGAAGCTTTCTTT | CSVDRYTEAFF
. | TRBJ1-2 | TRBV29-1 | . | TGCAGCGTTGAAGCAGGTCGTTACACCTTC | CSVEAGRYTF
few | TRBJ2-7 | TRBV29-1 | . | TGCAGCGTTGGCCGGGACACCGCAACCTACGAGCAGTACTTC | CSVGRDTATYEQYF
. | TRBJ2-7 | TRBV27 | . | TGTGCCAGCAGGGGCTTCTGGCAGGGAAGCTCCTACGAGCAGTACTTC | CASRGFWQGSSYEQYF
. | TRBJ2-1 | TRBV29-1 | . | TGCAGCGTGATGACTAGCTACAATGAGCAGTTCTTC | CSVMTSYNEQFF
. | TRBJ2-3 | TRBV7-3 | . | TGTGCCAGCAAAGGGATCACAGATACGCAGTATTTT | CASKGITDTQYF
few | TRBJ2-5 | TRBV7-2 | TRBD2 | TGTGCCAGCAGCACCAGCGGGAGGGGTTCGGAGACCCAGTACTTC | CASSTSGRGSETQYF
few | TRBJ1-2 | TRBV25-1 | TRBD1 | TGTGCCAGCAGTGACCCGACAGGGCCTGGACTTTCGGGCTACACCTTC | CASSDPTGPGLSGYTF
. | TRBJ2-5 | TRBV11-2 | . | TGTGCCAGCAGCTCAACGGGAGAGACCCAGTACTTC | CASSSTGETQYF
. | TRBJ1-2 | TRBV15 | TRBD1 | TGTGCCACCAGCAGGAGGACAGGGGAGCGGGGCTACACCTTC | CATSRRTGERGYTF
few | TRBJ1-1 | TRBV19 | . | TGTGCCAGTAGTTCCCCCTTGGGAGGGGTGAAGAACACTGAAGCTTTCTTT | CASSSPLGGVKNTEAFF
few | TRBJ1-2 | TRBV6-6 | TRBD1 | TGTGCCAGCAAGGACAGGATTCTCGGCTACACCTTC | CASKDRILGYTF
. | TRBJ2-1 | TRBV7-2 | . | TGTGCCAGCAGCTTCGTGAGTGAGCAGTTCTTC | CASSFVSEQFF
few | TRBJ2-1 | TRBV5-1 | TRBD1 | TGCGCCAGCAGCCCTCAGGGACAGGGGTTTTACAATGAGCAGTTCTTC | CASSPQGQGFYNEQFF
. | TRBJ1-2 | TRBV6-5 | . | TGTGCCAGCAGCGGACAGAAGGACCTCGGGAATGGCTACACCTTC | CASSGQKDLGNGYTF
. | TRBJ1-2 | TRBV6-4 | . | TGTGCCAGCAGCCCCACTCAGGGACCCTATGGCTACACCTTC | CASSPTQGPYGYTF
. | TRBJ1-1 | TRBV30 | . | TGTGCCTGGAGTCCGGGGTCGAACACTGAAGCTTTCTTT | CAWSPGSNTEAFF
. | TRBJ2-3 | TRBV7-2 | TRBD2 | TGTGCCAGCAGCCCCGGGACTAGCCGGAGCACAGATACGCAGTATTTT | CASSPGTSRSTDTQYF
few | TRBJ2-4 | TRBV7-9 | TRBD1 | TGTGCCAGCAGCCGGGCCGGGACAGGGCTTAGAAACATTCAGTACTTC | CASSRAGTGLRNIQYF
. | TRBJ2-4 | TRBV11-1 | TRBD1 | TGTGCCAGCAGCCGCGACAGGGTGGGGACCAAAAACATTCAGTACTTC | CASSRDRVGTKNIQYF
. | TRBJ2-3 | TRBV9 | . | TGTGCCAGCAGCGTACCGGGAGCGAGCACAGATACGCAGTATTTT | CASSVPGASTDTQYF
few | TRBJ1-2 | TRBV15 | . | TGTGCCACCAGCAGAGTCAAGACAGCGCACTATGGCTACACCTTC | CATSRVKTAHYGYTF
. | TRBJ1-2 | TRBV10-3 | . | TGTGCCATCAGACAGGGTTCGGTGGATGGCTACACCTTC | CAIRQGSVDGYTF
. | TRBJ1-5 | TRBV2 | . | TGTGCCAGCAGTGAAGGGCGAACTCCCAATCAGCCCCAGCATTTT | CASSEGRTPNQPQHF
few | TRBJ1-5 | TRBV19 | . | TGTGCCAGTAGTATAGGTTCGGGACCTAGCAATCAGCCCCAGCATTTT | CASSIGSGPSNQPQHF
. | TRBJ2-3 | TRBV7-9 | . | TGTGCCAGCAGCTTAGTCTCAGGGAAGCGGGCAGATACGCAGTATTTT | CASSLVSGKRADTQYF
few | TRBJ2-7 | TRBV29-1 | . | TGCAGCGTAGAGTCCGGGATCGGGACCTACGAGCAGTACTTC | CSVESGIGTYEQYF
. | TRBJ2-7 | TRBV30 | . | TGTGCCTGGGCCCGACAGGCCGTCTACGAGCAGTACTTC | CAWARQAVYEQYF
few | TRBJ2-3 | TRBV7-2 | . | TGTGCCAGCAGCTCGGGCCGGGGCGATACGCAGTATTTT | CASSSGRGDTQYF
. | TRBJ2-3 | TRBV5-1 | TRBD2 | TGCGCCAGCAGCTTAATAGCGGGAGGCACAGATACGCAGTATTTT | CASSLIAGGTDTQYF
few | TRBJ2-4 | TRBV30 | TRBD2 | TGTGCCTGGAGTGTCGGGAGGGGACCCAAAAACATTCAGTACTTC | CAWSVGRGPKNIQYF
few | TRBJ2-2 | TRBV19 | TRBD2 | TGTGCCAGTACCTCGGGACTAGCGATCGGGGAGCTGTTTTTT | CASTSGLAIGELFF
. | TRBJ1-2 | TRBV2 | . | TGTGCCAGCAAGTTAGGCAGGGAGGATGGCTACACCTTC | CASKLGREDGYTF
. | TRBJ2-7 | TRBV30 | TRBD1 | TGTGCCTGGAGTGTTTTTATTTGGGACAGCGAGCAGTACTTC | CAWSVFIWDSEQYF
. | TRBJ2-2 | TRBV27 | TRBD2 | TGTGCCAGCAGTCCGCCCCCTAGCGGGAGGCGCTGGGGCACCGGGGAGCTGTTTTTT | CASSPPPSGRRWGTGELFF
few | TRBJ1-1 | TRBV27 | . | TGTGCCAGCAGTTTTAGGGGCGCTCCCAGGGCTGAAGCTTTCTTT | CASSFRGAPRAEAFF
. | TRBJ2-6 | TRBV30 | . | TGTGCCTGGAGTAGAAAGGGGGCCAACGTCCTGACTTTC | CAWSRKGANVLTF
. | TRBJ1-1 | TRBV30 | . | TGTGCCTGGAGCCCCTACGACACTGAAGCTTTCTTT | CAWSPYDTEAFF
few | TRBJ2-3 | TRBV29-1 | . | TGCAGCGTCGAACCGGGAGAAGGCACAGATACGCAGTATTTT | CSVEPGEGTDTQYF
. | TRBJ2-7 | TRBV4-3 | TRBD2 | TGCGCCAGCAGCCTAATTCACCCGGCTAGCGGGACTTTCTCCTACGAGCAGTACTTC | CASSLIHPASGTFSYEQYF
few | TRBJ2-2 | TRBV6-6 | . | TGTGCCAGCACCCTGGAGTCCGGGGAGCTGTTTTTT | CASTLESGELFF
few | TRBJ2-3 | TRBV7-9 | . | TGTGCCAGCAGGACACTGGGCCAGGGGCGGTCAGATACGCAGTATTTT | CASRTLGQGRSDTQYF
. | TRBJ2-1 | TRBV5-4 | TRBD2 | TGTGCCAGCAGCCCGAACTTGGAGTTTAGCGGGAGCTCCTACAATGAGCAGTTCTTC | CASSPNLEFSGSSYNEQFF
. | TRBJ1-1 | TRBV7-9 | . | TGTGCCAGCAGCCTCCGACCAGGGAGGAACACTGAAGCTTTCTTT | CASSLRPGRNTEAFF
once | TRBJ2-3 | TRBV30 | . | TGTGCCTGGAGGCGGGGATTAGCCCAACCAGCAGATACGCAGTATTTT | CAWRRGLAQPADTQYF
. | TRBJ1-5 | TRBV25-1 | . | TGTGCCAGCAGCGCTCCTAATCAGCCCCAGCATTTT | CASSAPNQPQHF
. | TRBJ2-1 | TRBV6-5 | . | TGTGCCAGCAGTTACTCGTCGGCAGGGAGAGGCAATGAGCAGTTCTTC | CASSYSSAGRGNEQFF
few | TRBJ2-3 | TRBV29-1 | TRBD1 | TGCAGCGTCAGCCCTCGGGACAGACAGTATTTT | CSVSPRDRQYF
. | TRBJ2-1 | TRBV27 | . | TGTGCCAGCAGGCCCGCCGGGTGGACCGGCAGTTTCTTC | CASRPAGWTGSFF
. | TRBJ2-5 | TRBV29-1 | . | TGCAGCGTTGTCAGGACAGCGAAAGAGACCCAGTACTTC | CSVVRTAKETQYF
few | TRBJ1-1 | TRBV29-1 | . | TGCAGCGTTCACGACCAGGGCTACACTGAAGCTTTCTTT | CSVHDQGYTEAFF
. | TRBJ2-7 | TRBV30 | . | TGTGCCTGGGGAGCCTCGGTCAGATCCGCCTACGAGCAGTACTTC | CAWGASVRSAYEQYF